This T cell receptor (beta chain) appears in the sequencing data of a study of neurological immune-mediated disorders. One entry per CDR3 protein results from TCRdb running MiXCR on the 5' RACE reads. The sample holds about 46,000 distinct CDR3 sequences, around 4.5% seen once. This clonotype was seen many times. Specimen: PBMCs. The sequence was obtained from a woman in her sixties or seventies with multiple sclerosis.

This CDR3 reads CASSLVVGGTLETQYF. In DNA form, the CDR3 reads TGCGCCAGCAGCTTGGTAGTCGGGGGCACCCTCGAGACCCAGTACTTC. The V gene is TRBV5-1, the J gene TRBJ2-5; either TRBD1 or TRBD2 may supply D (6 bases each). Per germline, CDR1 SGHRS and CDR2 YFSETQ. The CDR3 loop spans 16 amino acids. V lost 0 bases and J 5 bases, leaving 17 bases between the germline ends.